This T cell receptor beta chain comes out of a study of read filtering for tumor transcriptome and immune sequencing. Whole-study context: Among patients, approximately 17 were male and around 13 female, aged 47 to 80 (mean approximately 64).

The CDR3 contains 14 residues. Trimming shortened V by 2 bases and J by 6 bases, and 14 bases separated the two germline ends. CDR1 and CDR2 (germline): SGHRS, YFSETQ. In the case of this clonotype: A much larger clone is a single base away; this may be a read error. It is likely a read error, because the conserved phenylalanine at the end of the CDR3 is missing.

From about 400 ng of RNA, a library with molecular barcoded alpha/delta and beta/gamma adaptors was made. TCRdb used MiXCR to reprocess the reads, holding one entry per CDR3 protein. The sample contains about 130,000 distinct CDR3 sequences, around 13% of which appear only once. The specimen was a population of CD138-negative cells sorted from bone marrow. The receptor was derived from a donor over 35 with multiple myeloma. The J gene is TRBJ1-1, the V gene TRBV5-1; D ambiguous. CDR3 in amino acids: CASSFGPSAPEAFY. CDR3 sequence (DNA): TGCGCCAGCAGCTTCGGGCCCTCCGCGCCTGAAGCTTTCTAT.